Sequencing of this TCR beta chain was carried out in a study of cytomegalovirus exposure and HLA in healthy donors. Findings of the study overall: Highly shared sequence variants in one cluster were likely a sequencing artifact. An assumption of roughly uniform sequencing depth across donors underlay the presence/absence analyses.

Amplification used 60 Vbeta primers and 13 Jbeta primers. Only in-frame clones appear in the TCRdb table, and some are missing; sequencing was by immunoSEQ multiplex PCR. The repertoire has 72,000 or so clones, less than 80% of them found once; the top ten carry over 2.5%. V lost 2 bases, J lost 2 bases, and 7 bases lay in between. CDR1 LGHNT and CDR2 FRNRAP come from the germline V gene. There are 14 residues in the CDR3. Of note for this clone: Its antigen is not known.

The sequencing input was PBMCs. This chain links TRBV12-5 with TRBJ1-3; unclear D gene. The sequence was obtained from a woman between 50 and 59 years old in good health and CMV-seronegative. This CDR3 reads CASGLTVAGNTIYF. Here the CDR3 DNA reads TGTGCTAGTGGTTTGACGGTCGCTGGAAACACCATATATTTT.